This TCR beta chain appears in the sequencing data of a study of cytomegalovirus exposure and HLA in healthy donors. TCRdb's table, derived via immunoSEQ multiplex PCR, lists solely in-frame clones and lacks some. The profile shows about 82,000 clones, 90% to 95% of them singletons. The V end lost 5 bases, the J end lost 9 bases, and 14 bases lay between the germline ends. CDR1 is SEHNR and CDR2 is FQNEAQ in the germline V gene (reference sequence). The CDR3 length is 14 residues. The genes are TRBV7-9 and TRBJ1-6; maybe TRBD1 (5 bases). The TCR originated in a woman under 30 in good health and CMV-seronegative. Source material: PBMCs. The CDR3 nucleotides are TGTGCCAGCAGCCCGCGGGGGGAGGGTTCACCCCTCCACTTT. This sequence encodes CASSPRGEGSPLHF. Filled out from reference TRBV7-9 and TRBJ1-6, the complete variable domain reads DTGVSQNPRHKITKRGQNVTFRCDPISEHNRLYWYRQTLGQGPEFLTYFQNEAQLEKSRLLSDRFSAERPKGSFSTLEIQRTEQGDSAMYLCASSPRGEGSPLHFGNGTRLTVT.